This TCR beta chain was recovered during a study of T cell repertoires in cytomegalovirus infection (dated by TCRdb to between 2018 and 2021). Regarding the study in general: Because public TCR beta signatures pointed to carriage of CMV infection together with the matching HLA type, the HLA type of each donor mattered for the analysis. Study-wide conclusions, independent of this receptor: Carriers of CMV infection plus the relevant HLA type were discriminated by the cumulative frequency of public TCR beta family members in the study cohort and in an independent roughly 340-donor cohort. The ex vivo response was dominated by HLA-C-restricted CMV-specific TCR beta clonotypes, which also provided the single most frequent clonotype in two of eight donors.

Many counts were recorded for this clonotype. The antigen it recognizes is unknown. Base qualities are not at hand, and no much larger clone is one base apart. The CDR3 contains 16 residues, cysteine and phenylalanine counted. CDR3 DNA only is kept here, 48 bases in frame from base 1. V is pared back by 2 bases and J by 0 bases, with 11 bases lying between the germline termini. CDR1 SGHVS and CDR2 FNYEAQ were looked up in the germline V gene. Instrument on record: Illumina HiSeq 1500. TCRdb redid the processing of the public reads, applying fastp at Q25 and MiXCR, and retained in-frame beta chains. Entries that share a CDR3 protein sequence are merged under the most common genes and DNA. Here the sample has 300,000 to 400,000 distinct CDR3 sequences; more than 8% occur a single time. About 3.9% of the sample goes to the ten largest clones.

This sequence uses TRBV7-6 and TRBJ2-1, with the D gene not confidently named. The sequenced sample was PBMCs. This TCR came from a human donor in good health (CMV status not recorded). Some clones in this sample may be carry-over from other donors' samples. CDR3 protein: CASSLRLRSSYNEQFF. In nucleotide form, the sequence is TGTGCCAGCAGCTTACGCTTGCGGAGCTCCTACAATGAGCAGTTCTTC.